Sequencing of this T cell receptor (beta chain) was carried out in a study of blood T cell repertoires in COVID-19. Overall study context: Samples taken during acute and convalescent COVID-19 were collected in the United States, Italy and Spain.

The CDR3 has 13 residues. Germline V CDR1 and CDR2: SGHNT, YENEEA. With 2 bases removed from V and 4 bases from J, the gap between germline ends came to 6 bases. This clone has a single count. Assay used: immunoSEQ multiplex PCR; TCRdb lists only in-frame clones, some missing. The sample includes under 55,000 clones, roughly 90% of them seen just once. The sequence derives from a human donor in a cohort sampled during active COVID-19. The sample consisted of peripheral blood. The gene calls are TRBV11-3 and TRBJ1-5, with a possible D match to TRBD1 (5 bases). The CDR3 region has the DNA TGTGCCAGCAGCTTACAGGGAAATCAGCCCCAGCATTTT. It translates to CASSLQGNQPQHF.